These 7 T cell receptor beta chains were all obtained from the same sample, sequenced in a study of T-cell memory formation after mild COVID-19. TCRdb re-called the 5' RACE reads with MiXCR, one entry per CDR3 protein. Of about 50,000 distinct CDR3 sequences in the sample, about 7.3% were seen once. Material for sequencing was PBMCs or a T cell subset sorted from them (not recorded which). The receptors shown here come from a man in his late teens or twenties who had mild COVID-19 (a few samples of this study predate the infection). Cell type and time point are not known.

This clonotype is medium-sized (0.01 to 0.1%). The rearrangement links TRBV29-1 to TRBJ1-1; TRBD1 matches 9 bases. The CDR3 spans 14 residues. The germline CDR1 and CDR2 sequences are SQVTM and ANQGSEA. Losses at the gene ends were 4 bases for V and 4 bases for J; bases not matched to a gene: 7. CDR3 in amino acids: CSVVLLQGATEAFF. The CDR3 nucleotides are TGCAGCGTTGTACTTCTACAGGGGGCCACTGAAGCTTTCTTT. Complete variable domain (other parts from reference TRBV29-1 and TRBJ1-1): SAVISQKPSRDICQRGTSLTIQCQVDSQVTMMFWYRQQPGQSLTLIATANQGSEATYESGFVIDKFPISRPNLTFSTLTVSNMSPEDSSIYLCSVVLLQGATEAFFGQGTRLTVV.

This clonotype was counted a few times. This chain joins TRBV12-3 or TRBV12-4 and TRBJ2-6; D tentatively fits TRBD1 or TRBD2 (5 bases each). The CDR3 has 15 residues. Trimming cost V 3 bases and J 2 bases, with 8 bases left between them. The CDR3 here is CASSLSGPGANVLTF. The CDR3 bases are TGTGCCAGCAGTTTGTCGGGGCCTGGGGCCAACGTCCTGACTTTC.

This clonotype was counted many times. The V and J genes are TRBV6-5 and TRBJ2-6; D unresolved. The CDR3 is 15 amino acids. Per the germline V gene, CDR1 is MNHEY and CDR2 is SVGAGI. V lost 10 bases to trimming and J lost 2 bases, with 15 bases between them. The CDR3 reads CATHLGGAGANVLTF. The CDR3 region has the DNA TGTGCCACACACTTGGGCGGAGCTGGGGCCAACGTCCTGACTTTC.

V gene TRBV5-6 combines with J gene TRBJ1-1; D is possibly TRBD1 (6 bases). CDR3 length equals 13 residues. Germline V gene lookup returns CDR1 SGHDT and CDR2 YYEEEE. The V end lost 1 base, the J end lost 6 bases, and 10 bases lay between the germline ends. CDR3 protein: CASSLWGLSEAFF. The CDR3 DNA reads as TGTGCCAGCAGCTTGTGGGGGCTTTCTGAAGCTTTCTTT.

This clonotype was counted many times. In nucleotides, the CDR3 is TGTGCCAGCAGCGTTGGACAGGAGAATTCACCCCTCCACTTT. Encoded protein: CASSVGQENSPLHF. The J gene is TRBJ1-6, the V gene TRBV7-2, with 7 bases identical to TRBD1. The germline gives CDR1 SGHTA, CDR2 FQGNSA. With V trimmed by 5 bases and J by 7 bases, 5 bases remained unmatched. The CDR3 extends over 14 amino acids.

There are a few counts of this clonotype. The V call is TRBV5-8, the J call TRBJ2-7; 7 bases fit TRBD2. Germline trimming cut 7 bases from V and 0 bases from J; bases unmatched to any gene: 7. Per the germline V gene, CDR1 is SGHTS and CDR2 is YDEGEE. CDR3 size: 14 residues. The CDR3 DNA sequence: TGTGCCAGCGGACCCGGGACTACCTCCTACGAGCAGTACTTC. As protein: CASGPGTTSYEQYF.

Only a few counts were recorded for this clonotype. The CDR3 nucleotides are TGCAGTGCTAGAGGGGACAGGGACAATGAGCAGTTCTTC. Its translation is CSARGDRDNEQFF. This chain links TRBV20-1 with TRBJ2-1, with TRBD1 identical over 9 bases. The CDR3 has 13 residues. Germline values: CDR1 DFQATT, CDR2 SNEGSKA (reference sequence). V dropped 1 base and J dropped 5; count of bases not matched to a gene: 0.